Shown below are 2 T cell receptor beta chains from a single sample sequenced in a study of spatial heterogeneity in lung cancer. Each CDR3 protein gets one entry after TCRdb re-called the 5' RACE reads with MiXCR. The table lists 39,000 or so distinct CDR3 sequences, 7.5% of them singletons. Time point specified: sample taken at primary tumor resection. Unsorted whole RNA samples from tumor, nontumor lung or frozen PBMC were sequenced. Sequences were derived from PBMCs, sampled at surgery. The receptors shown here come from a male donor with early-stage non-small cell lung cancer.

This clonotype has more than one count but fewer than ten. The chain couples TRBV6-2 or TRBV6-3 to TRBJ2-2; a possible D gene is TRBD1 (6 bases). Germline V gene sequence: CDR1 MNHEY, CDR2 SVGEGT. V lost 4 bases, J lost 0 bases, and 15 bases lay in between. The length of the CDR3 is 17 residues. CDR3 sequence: CASSFPGVDPNTGELFF. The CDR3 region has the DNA TGTGCCAGCAGTTTTCCAGGGGTTGACCCGAACACCGGGGAGCTGTTTTTT.

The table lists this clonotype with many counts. CDR3 DNA sequence: TGTGCCAGCAGCCAAGAAGAAGGGACCGAGCAGTACTTC. As protein: CASSQEEGTEQYF. The J gene is TRBJ2-7, the V gene TRBV3-1; D may be TRBD1 or TRBD2 (5 bases each). Germline CDR1 LGHDT, CDR2 YNNKEL (reference sequence). There are 13 residues in the CDR3. V was trimmed by 0 bases and J by 6 bases, leaving 9 bases between them.